These 23 T cell receptor beta chains originate from one sample sequenced in a study of blood T cell repertoires in COVID-19. The table came from immunoSEQ multiplex PCR; TCRdb's copy has only in-frame clones and leaves some out. The table records hundreds of thousands of clones, around four fifths of them present only once. Material for sequencing was peripheral blood. The receptors were sampled from a woman in her fifties or sixties with acute or convalescent COVID-19.

This chain links TRBV11-2 with TRBJ1-1; D is uncertain. In germline, CDR1 is SGHAT, CDR2 FQNNGV. This CDR3 is 21 amino acids long. V was clipped by 6 bases and J by 0 bases, with 32 bases between them. In nucleotides, the CDR3 is TGTGCCAGCAGTTCCCGCCCGGCACCGGAGGAAGATTATAGATTGAACACTGAAGCTTTCTTT. It yields the protein CASSSRPAPEEDYRLNTEAFF.

The gene calls are TRBV3-1 (or the pseudogene TRBV3-2) and TRBJ1-1, with TRBD1 identical over 9 bases. The V gene's germline CDR1 is LGHDT and CDR2 YNNKEL (reference sequence). The CDR3 is made up of 14 amino acids. V trimming: 8 bases; J trimming: 4 bases; junction bases outside the gene matches: 8. Here the CDR3 reads CASSLQGASTEAFF. The CDR3 bases are TGTGCCAGCTCACTACAGGGGGCATCCACTGAAGCTTTCTTT.

The CDR3 DNA is TGTGCCAGCAGACCGGGACAGGGGGCCTCGGGCTACACCTTC. It codes for CASRPGQGASGYTF. The chain couples TRBV2 to TRBJ1-2, with 12 bases lining up with TRBD1. The CDR3 runs to 14 residues. After removal of 6 bases from V and 8 bases from J, the junction contained 7 bases not matched to a gene. CDR1 and CDR2 (germline): SNHLY, FYNNEI.

V is TRBV5-1 and J is TRBJ2-1; 10 positions match TRBD1. CDR1 SGHRS and CDR2 YFSETQ come from the germline V gene. This CDR3 is built from 15 residues. The V segment lost 4 bases and the J segment 6 bases; nucleotides outside the gene matches: 7. CDR3 sequence (DNA): TGCGCCAGCAGCCAAGACAGGGGGCTGAGCAATGAGCAGTTCTTC. Its translation is CASSQDRGLSNEQFF.

The rearrangement joins TRBV24-1 to TRBJ2-6; D is uncertain. The CDR3 has 15 amino acids. CDR1 and CDR2 from the germline V gene are KGHDR and SFDVKD. V lost 3 bases to trimming and J lost 1 base, with 6 bases between them. CDR3 loop: CATSDQRSGANVLTF. For the CDR3, the DNA is TGTGCCACCAGTGATCAACGGTCTGGGGCCAACGTCCTGACTTTC.

V usage is TRBV4-1 and J usage is TRBJ1-3; D might be TRBD1 (5 bases). The CDR3 runs 17 residues. Between the trimmed V and J ends, which lost 1 base and 0 bases, there was a span of 13 bases. CDR1 and CDR2 from the germline V gene are MGHRA and YSYEKL. This CDR3 is CASSQVERGPSGNTIYF. CDR3 nucleotides: TGCGCCAGCAGCCAAGTGGAAAGGGGTCCCTCTGGAAACACCATATATTTT.

The chain combines TRBV7-3 with TRBJ2-1; 10 positions agree with TRBD2. The germline CDR1 and CDR2 sequences are SGHTA and FQGTGA. CDR3 length: 17 amino acids. After removal of 2 bases from V and 3 bases from J, the junction contained 7 bases not matched to a gene. CDR3: CASSLGYGTSDYNEQFF. CDR3 coding DNA: TGTGCCAGCAGCTTAGGATATGGGACTAGCGACTACAATGAGCAGTTCTTC.

The J gene is TRBJ2-2, the V gene TRBV3-1 (or the pseudogene TRBV3-2); D may be TRBD1 (6 bases). The germline gives CDR1 LGHDT, CDR2 YNNKEL (reference sequence). CDR3 length equals 16 residues. V was pared by 3 bases and J by 1 base, with 12 bases between. The CDR3 DNA sequence: TGTGCCAGCAGCCAGGGTTCGACAGGGAACACCGGGGAGCTGTTTTTT. This codes for CASSQGSTGNTGELFF.

This chain's CDR3 is CASSIDGGRTDTQYF. In nucleotides, the CDR3 is TGTGCCAGTAGTATAGACGGGGGGCGCACAGATACGCAGTATTTT. The V and J genes are TRBV19 and TRBJ2-3; perhaps TRBD2 as D (7 bases). The germline V gene encodes CDR1 LNHDA and CDR2 SQIVND (reference sequence). V dropped 0 bases and J dropped 1 base, with 8 bases sitting between them. This CDR3 is 15 amino acids long.

The V call is TRBV29-1, the J call TRBJ1-1, with D possibly being TRBD1 (6 bases). The CDR3 loop spans 13 amino acids. With 7 bases removed from V and 0 bases from J, the gap between germline ends came to 12 bases. Germline-derived CDR1 and CDR2 are SQVTM and ANQGSEA. The CDR3 DNA sequence: TGCAGCGCCGACGGGGGGCTGAACACTGAAGCTTTCTTT. This encodes CSADGGLNTEAFF.

This rearrangement joins TRBV2 to TRBJ1-5, with TRBD1 matching 10 bases. The V gene's germline CDR1 is SNHLY and CDR2 FYNNEI. This CDR3 has 15 amino acids. V lost 6 bases to trimming and J lost 2 bases; unmatched junction nucleotides: 4. CDR3 residues: CASRDGTGGNQPQHF. DNA of the CDR3: TGTGCCAGCAGGGATGGGACAGGGGGCAATCAGCCCCAGCATTTT.

The chain links TRBV20-1 to TRBJ2-3; the match to TRBD2 covers 10 bases. Germline loops: CDR1 DFQATT, CDR2 SNEGSKA (reference sequence). This CDR3 is built from 15 residues. Germline trimming cut 3 bases from V and 4 bases from J; bases unmatched to any gene: 7. The CDR3 DNA reads as TGCAGTGCTAGTCATAGCGGGAGGAGCCCAGATACGCAGTATTTT. Its translation: CSASHSGRSPDTQYF.

J is TRBJ2-3 and V is TRBV12-2; the table's D call of TRBD2 was not tested on the DNA. TRBV12-2 is tagged as a pseudogene. The length of the CDR3 is 21 residues. The CDR3 DNA is TGTGCAAGCCAATTAGCTAGGTCAGTCTCCCGGGACTACCCCAGCACAGATACGCAGTATTTT. Its protein product is CASQLARSVSRDYPSTDTQYF.

The chain employs TRBV10-3 and TRBJ2-2, with TRBD2 identical over 8 bases. The CDR3 has 18 amino acids. Germline CDR1 reads ENHRY; CDR2 reads SYGVKD. Losses at the gene ends were 3 bases for V and 0 bases for J; bases not matched to a gene: 9. CDR3 protein: CAISDNWGAGANTGELFF. The CDR3 DNA reads as TGTGCCATCAGTGACAATTGGGGAGCGGGGGCGAACACCGGGGAGCTGTTTTTT.

In its sample, this clone was seen once. This sequence joins TRBV27 and TRBJ1-6; 9 bases match TRBD1. The germline V gene encodes CDR1 MNHEY and CDR2 SMNVEV (reference sequence). With V trimmed by 7 bases and J by 6 bases, 13 bases remained unmatched. CDR3 length: 17 amino acids. This CDR3 reads CASIATGGSSFNSPLHF. Here the CDR3 DNA reads TGTGCCAGCATTGCGACAGGGGGATCTTCTTTTAATTCACCCCTCCACTTT.

This clone was observed a few times. The chain combines TRBV3-1 (or the pseudogene TRBV3-2) with TRBJ1-5; no definite D call. This CDR3 region has 15 residues. V lost 0 bases and J lost 5, with 11 bases in between. Germline CDR1 LGHDT, CDR2 YNNKEL (reference sequence). CDR3 in DNA: TGTGCCAGCAGCCAAGATTTCGGCGGATATCAGCCCCAGCATTTT. This gives the protein CASSQDFGGYQPQHF.

The CDR3: CASSQSRSSYNEQFF. CDR3 sequence (DNA): TGTGCCAGCAGCCAATCCCGGAGCTCCTACAATGAGCAGTTCTTC. This chain connects TRBV14 to TRBJ2-1; D ambiguous. Per the germline V gene, CDR1 is SGHDN and CDR2 is FVKESK. The germline V and J ends were trimmed by 2 bases and 0 bases, with 8 bases remaining between them. CDR3 length equals 15 residues.

This clone was seen just once. The chain combines TRBV29-1 with TRBJ1-4, with a weak D call TRBD1 (5 bases). Germline V gene lookup returns CDR1 SQVTM and CDR2 ANQGSEA. The CDR3 is made up of 13 amino acids. The ends were cut back, 7 bases at V and 5 bases at J, with 14 bases in the middle. The CDR3 loop is CSGIDGGNEKLFF. CDR3 bases: TGCAGCGGAATCGACGGGGGAAATGAAAAACTGTTTTTT.

This clone was observed once. V usage is TRBV5-5 and J usage is TRBJ2-1; D is possibly TRBD2 (6 bases). The CDR3 consists of 15 residues. Looked up from germline, CDR1 is SGHKS and CDR2 is YYEKEE (reference sequence). V was trimmed by 0 bases and J by 6 bases, leaving 13 bases between them. The CDR3 coding sequence is TGTGCCAGCAGCTTGGGATCCCTAGCGCGCAATGAGCAGTTCTTC. Translation: CASSLGSLARNEQFF.

This chain uses TRBV2 with TRBJ1-1; 9 bases agree with TRBD1. Germline CDR1 SNHLY, CDR2 FYNNEI. The CDR3 consists of 16 residues. Trimming took 5 bases from V and 3 from J; bases not matched to a gene: 10. CDR3 sequence: CASSTGTGREDTEAFF. The CDR3 DNA reads TGTGCCAGCAGTACCGGGACAGGGAGGGAGGACACTGAAGCTTTCTTT.

V is TRBV30 and J is TRBJ2-1; D gene unclear. Germline CDR1 GTSNPN, CDR2 SVGIG (reference sequence). The CDR3 contains 12 residues. With 3 bases removed from V and 2 bases from J, the gap between germline ends came to 5 bases. Here the CDR3 DNA reads TGTGCCTGGAGCCTTCCCTACAATGAGCAGTTCTTC. It encodes CAWSLPYNEQFF.

Of note for this clone: At one end the junction does not follow the germline gene, possibly because of a read error. The genes are TRBV6-6 and TRBJ2-1; maybe TRBD2 (6 bases). Germline V gene sequence: CDR1 MNHNY, CDR2 SVGAGI (reference sequence). This CDR3 comprises 16 residues. CDR3 DNA: TGTGCCAGCACTTACTTCTCACTAGCAGGTGGGAATGAGCAGTTCTTC. Its translation: CASTYFSLAGGNEQFF.

CDR3 coding DNA: TGTGCCAGCAGTTACACACCTAGCGGGCAAGCCTACGAGCAGTACTTC. Its translation is CASSYTPSGQAYEQYF. The rearrangement links TRBV6-5 to TRBJ2-7; 8 nucleotides agree with TRBD2. V was clipped by 2 bases and J by 2 bases; unmatched bases: 8. CDR1 and CDR2 from the germline V gene are MNHEY and SVGAGI. The CDR3 runs to 16 residues.